These 3 T cell receptor beta chains were all obtained from the same sample, sequenced in a study of radiation and T cells in renal cell carcinoma. Noted treatment: treatment-naive control, cytoreductive nephrectomy. The protocol was immunoSEQ multiplex PCR, while the TCRdb copy is restricted to in-frame clones and leaves out a portion. The table includes 10,000 to 15,000 clones, about 61% detected once. Sample: tumor tissue, taken from a patient whose treatment was nephrectomy without radiotherapy. These receptors all come from a woman aged 80 or older with renal cell carcinoma.

V and J are TRBV6-5 and TRBJ1-1; 8 bases agree with TRBD1. Trimming at V came to 4 bases and at J to 5 bases, leaving 3 bases not matched to a gene. The V gene's germline CDR1 is MNHEY and CDR2 SVGAGI. This CDR3 region has 13 residues. The CDR3 nucleotides read TGTGCCAGCAGTTTACAGGGGGAGACTGAAGCTTTCTTT. It yields the protein CASSLQGETEAFF.

The CDR3 region is CAIRPPGQWETQYF. The CDR3 DNA sequence: TGTGCCATCAGACCGCCGGGACAGTGGGAGACCCAGTACTTC. The chain is built from TRBV10-3 and TRBJ2-5, with TRBD1 matching 7 bases. CDR1 and CDR2 from the germline V gene are ENHRY and SYGVKD. There are 14 residues in the CDR3. Germline trimming cut 6 bases from V and 5 bases from J; bases unmatched to any gene: 9.

The J gene is TRBJ1-2, the V gene TRBV2; no clear D. There are 14 residues in the CDR3. V was clipped by 3 bases and J by 4 bases, with 12 bases between them. Germline CDR1 and CDR2: SNHLY and FYNNEI. The CDR3 region has the DNA TGTGCCAGCAGTGAGAACAGCCCCATCTATGGCTACACCTTC. Translated: CASSENSPIYGYTF.